What follows describes a single T cell receptor (gamma chain). Antigen: not known. TCRdb called clones anew from the PCR reads with CATT. The data show roughly 4,500 gamma-chain clones, about 30% seen once. The sample originates from a study of human gamma delta and Vdelta1 T cells. Study-wide findings and caveats: Reportedly, Delta One T cells were polyclonal and broadly targeted acute myeloid leukemia.

This CDR3 has 14 amino acids. Germline CDR1 is EGSTGY and CDR2 is YDSYTSSV. Trimming took 0 bases from V and 3 from J; bases not matched to a gene: 5. The V call is TRGV4, the J call TRGJ1 or TRGJ2. The source material was Vdelta1 gamma-delta T cells from blood grown in culture (DOT cells). The source of this sequence is a human donor in good health. CDR3 DNA sequence: TGTGCCACCTGGGATGGGAAAGTTTATTATAAGAAACTCTTT. This encodes CATWDGKVYYKKLF.